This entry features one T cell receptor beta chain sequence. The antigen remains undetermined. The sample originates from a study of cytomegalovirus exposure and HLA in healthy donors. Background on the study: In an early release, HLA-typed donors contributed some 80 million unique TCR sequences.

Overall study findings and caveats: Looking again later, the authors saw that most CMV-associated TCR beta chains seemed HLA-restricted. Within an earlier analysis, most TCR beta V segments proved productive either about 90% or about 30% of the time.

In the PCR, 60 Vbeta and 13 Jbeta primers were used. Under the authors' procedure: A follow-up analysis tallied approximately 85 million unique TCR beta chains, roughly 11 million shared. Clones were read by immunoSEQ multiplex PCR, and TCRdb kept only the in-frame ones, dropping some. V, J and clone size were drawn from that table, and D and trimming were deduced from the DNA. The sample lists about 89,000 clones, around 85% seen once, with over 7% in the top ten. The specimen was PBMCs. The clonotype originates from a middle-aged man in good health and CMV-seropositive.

CDR3 in amino acids: CASGLAGGPADTQYF. The CDR3 DNA is TGTGCTAGTGGTTTAGCGGGGGGGCCGGCAGATACGCAGTATTTT. The rearrangement joins TRBV12-5 to TRBJ2-3, with 10 bases lining up with TRBD2. Germline assignment: CDR1 LGHNT and CDR2 FRNRAP. Trimming cost V 3 bases and J 4 bases; bases outside gene matches: 4. There are 15 residues in the CDR3.